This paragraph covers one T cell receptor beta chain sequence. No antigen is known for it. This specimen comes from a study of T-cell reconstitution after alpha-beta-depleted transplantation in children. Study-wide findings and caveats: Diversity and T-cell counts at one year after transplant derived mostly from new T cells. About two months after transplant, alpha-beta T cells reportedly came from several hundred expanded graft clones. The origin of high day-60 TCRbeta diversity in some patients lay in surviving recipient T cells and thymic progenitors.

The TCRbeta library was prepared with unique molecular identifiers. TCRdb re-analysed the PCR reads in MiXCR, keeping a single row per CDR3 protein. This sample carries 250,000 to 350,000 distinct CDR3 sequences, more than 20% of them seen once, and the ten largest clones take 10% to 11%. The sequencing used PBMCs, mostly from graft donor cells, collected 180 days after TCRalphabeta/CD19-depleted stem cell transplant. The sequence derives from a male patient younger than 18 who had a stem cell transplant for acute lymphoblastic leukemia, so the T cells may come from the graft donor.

CDR3 nucleotide sequence: TGTGCCAGCAGCCGTACAGGGGTAGATGAGCAGTTCTTC. Protein: CASSRTGVDEQFF. The genes are TRBV3-1 and TRBJ2-1; TRBD1 aligns across 7 bases. Germline CDR1 and CDR2: LGHDT and YNNKEL (reference sequence). CDR3 length equals 13 residues. Germline trimming cut 4 bases from V and 8 bases from J; bases unmatched to any gene: 5.